This TCR beta chain came from a study of T-cell memory formation after mild COVID-19 (dated by TCRdb to the early 2020s). Notes on the research overall: Most TCR sequence clusters were specific to one of the two donors. T-cell clones expanding and contracting after mild COVID-19 in two donors were tracked by longitudinal TCRalpha and TCRbeta repertoire sequencing. The cohort comprised two young, previously healthy adult volunteers, one female and one male. Study-wide findings and limitations: Only two mild cases were covered in the study, and larger cohorts including severe cases with pre-infection samples were considered necessary. Contracting CD4+ clones appeared mostly in the CM and EM memory subsets, whereas CD8+ clones were enriched in EMRA. Balanced CD4/CD8 phenotypes were observed for clones contracting from day 15 to 85, whereas a bias towards CD4+ was observed for a second wave of clones expanding from day 15 to 37. Some responding clones were detected in pre-infection memory, which suggested that pre-existing cross-reactive memory T cells had joined the SARS-CoV-2 response. SARS-CoV-2 specificity of the second-wave clones peaking on day 37 was not confirmed.

Sequencing relied on an Illumina NovaSeq 6000. Using 5'RACE with constant-segment primers, TCRalpha and TCRbeta cDNA libraries were constructed, with sample barcodes and unique molecular identifiers added in the process. Trizol reagent was used to extract RNA from every sample. The libraries were amplified in two PCR steps, and the second step added a second sample barcode and Illumina TruSeq adapters. Sequencing of the libraries was done on an Illumina NovaSeq, producing 2 x 150 bp paired-end reads. Processing in the source paper ran as follows. Demultiplexing of reads and collapsing into UMI-guided consensus sequences were performed with migec v1.2.7. Using mixcr v2.1.11, UMI consensuses were aligned to TRA and TRB V and J templates and then assembled into clonotypes. A clonotype was counted as expanded or contracted only when both edgeR and NoisET called the clonotype significant, with the noise models trained on biological replicates. For edgeR calls, the cutoffs were a false discovery rate-adjusted p below 0.01 and a log2 fold-change threshold of 1. PCA with hierarchical clustering of max-normalized trajectories of the 1000 most abundant clonotypes was used as exploratory dynamics analysis. The CD4 or CD8 phenotype of responding clones was assigned using the separately sequenced CD4+ and CD8+ repertoires. Using fastp at Q25 and MiXCR, TCRdb reprocessed the public reads and kept productive beta chains. When rows share a CDR3 protein, they turn into one entry using the most common DNA and genes. The V and J calls come from TCRdb's annotation, not from the publication. This sample lists 170,000 or so distinct CDR3 sequences; 20% to 25% were detected once. Of the sample, about 23% falls within the top ten clones.

This clonotype was seen more than once but under ten times. Its antigen is unknown. The record has no base qualities; no much larger clone is one base away. CDR1 SGHRS and CDR2 YFSETQ were looked up in the germline V gene. The CDR3 sequence holds 14 residues, the cysteine and phenylalanine included. Solely the CDR3 DNA is kept, with 42 bases framed from the first base. The V end gives up 4 bases and the J end 5 bases, leaving 6 bases in the junction not matched to a gene. Ficoll-Paque density gradient centrifugation was used to isolate PBMCs. This clonotype was sampled from an adult woman who had mild COVID-19 (a few samples of this study predate the infection). The sample titles of this study are shuffled in the database, so cell type and time point are left out; the donor was told from shared clones. The chain couples TRBV5-1 to TRBJ2-5, with TRBD1 identical over 9 junction bases. The sample was PBMCs or a T cell subset sorted from them (not recorded which). This receptor carries the CDR3 CASSRDREDETQYF. In nucleotide form, the sequence is TGCGCCAGCAGCCGGGACAGGGAAGACGAGACCCAGTACTTC.